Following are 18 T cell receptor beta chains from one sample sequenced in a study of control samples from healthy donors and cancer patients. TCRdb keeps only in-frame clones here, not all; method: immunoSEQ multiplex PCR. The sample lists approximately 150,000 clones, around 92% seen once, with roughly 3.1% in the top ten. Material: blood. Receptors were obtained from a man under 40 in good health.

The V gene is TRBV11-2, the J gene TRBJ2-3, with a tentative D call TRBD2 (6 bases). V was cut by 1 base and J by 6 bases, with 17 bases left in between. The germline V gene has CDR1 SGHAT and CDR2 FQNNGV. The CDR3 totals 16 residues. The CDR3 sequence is CASSLGSLTRRDTQYF. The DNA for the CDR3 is TGTGCCAGCAGCTTAGGGTCGTTGACTAGACGCGATACGCAGTATTTT.

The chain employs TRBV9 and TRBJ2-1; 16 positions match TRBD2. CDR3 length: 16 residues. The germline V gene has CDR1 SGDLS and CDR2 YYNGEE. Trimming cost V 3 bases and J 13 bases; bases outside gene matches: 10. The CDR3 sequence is CASSGRPGLAGGRQFF. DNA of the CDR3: TGTGCCAGCAGCGGCCGCCCGGGACTAGCGGGGGGGCGACAGTTCTTC.

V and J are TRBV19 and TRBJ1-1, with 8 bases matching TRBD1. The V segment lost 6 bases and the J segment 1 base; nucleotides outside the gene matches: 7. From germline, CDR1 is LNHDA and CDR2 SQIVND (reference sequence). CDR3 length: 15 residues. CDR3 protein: CASSFNRGRNTEAFF. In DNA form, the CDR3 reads TGTGCCAGTAGCTTCAACAGGGGGAGGAACACTGAAGCTTTCTTT.

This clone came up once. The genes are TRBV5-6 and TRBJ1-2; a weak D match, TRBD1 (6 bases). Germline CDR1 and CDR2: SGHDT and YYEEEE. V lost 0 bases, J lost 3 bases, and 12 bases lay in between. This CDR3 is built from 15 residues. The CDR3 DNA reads TGTGCCAGCAGCTTGGACCTAACAGGGTACTATGGCTACACCTTC. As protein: CASSLDLTGYYGYTF.

DNA of the CDR3: TGTGCCAGCAGCCGGTTGGGTTTTTGGTGGGCTTTCTTT. Residues: CASSRLGFWWAFF. The rearrangement uses TRBV5-8 and TRBJ1-1, with D unresolved. V lost 4 bases, J lost 11 bases, and 18 bases lay in between. Germline CDR1 and CDR2: SGHTS and YDEGEE. The CDR3 has 13 amino acids.

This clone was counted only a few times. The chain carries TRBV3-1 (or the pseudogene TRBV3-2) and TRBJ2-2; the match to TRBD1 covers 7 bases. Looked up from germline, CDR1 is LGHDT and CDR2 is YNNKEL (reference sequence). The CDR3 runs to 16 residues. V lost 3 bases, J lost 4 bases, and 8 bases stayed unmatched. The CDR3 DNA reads TGTGCCAGCAGCCACTCGACAGGGTCTTCCACCGGGGAGCTGTTTTTT. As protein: CASSHSTGSSTGELFF.

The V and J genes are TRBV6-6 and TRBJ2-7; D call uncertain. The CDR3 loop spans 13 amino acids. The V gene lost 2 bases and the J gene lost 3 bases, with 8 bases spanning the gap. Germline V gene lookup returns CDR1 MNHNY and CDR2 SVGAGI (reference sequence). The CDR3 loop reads CASSYREIYEQYF. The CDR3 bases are TGTGCCAGCAGTTACAGAGAGATCTACGAGCAGTACTTC.

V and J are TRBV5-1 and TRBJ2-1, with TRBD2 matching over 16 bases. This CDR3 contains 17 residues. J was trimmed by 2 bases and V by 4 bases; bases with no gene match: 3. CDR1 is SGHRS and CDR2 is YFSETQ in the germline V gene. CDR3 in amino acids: CASSPGTSGGAYNEQFF. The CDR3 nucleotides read TGCGCCAGCAGCCCTGGGACTAGCGGGGGGGCCTACAATGAGCAGTTCTTC.

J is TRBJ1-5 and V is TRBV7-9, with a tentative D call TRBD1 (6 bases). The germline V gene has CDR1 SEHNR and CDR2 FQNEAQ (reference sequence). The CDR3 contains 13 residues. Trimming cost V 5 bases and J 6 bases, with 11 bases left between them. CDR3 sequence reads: CASSREGVQPQHF. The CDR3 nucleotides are TGTGCCAGCAGCCGTGAGGGGGTTCAGCCCCAGCATTTT.

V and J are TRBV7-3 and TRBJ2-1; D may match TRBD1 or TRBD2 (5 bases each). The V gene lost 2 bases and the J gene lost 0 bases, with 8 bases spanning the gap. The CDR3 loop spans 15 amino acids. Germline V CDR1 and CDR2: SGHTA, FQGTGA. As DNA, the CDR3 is TGTGCCAGCAGCTTACGGGGCCCCTCCTACAATGAGCAGTTCTTC. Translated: CASSLRGPSYNEQFF. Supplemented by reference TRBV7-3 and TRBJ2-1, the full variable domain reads GAGVSQTPSNKVTEKGKYVELRCDPISGHTALYWYRQSLGQGPEFLIYFQGTGAADDSGLPNDRFFAVRPEGSVSTLKIQRTERGDSAVYLCASSLRGPSYNEQFFGPGTRLTVL.

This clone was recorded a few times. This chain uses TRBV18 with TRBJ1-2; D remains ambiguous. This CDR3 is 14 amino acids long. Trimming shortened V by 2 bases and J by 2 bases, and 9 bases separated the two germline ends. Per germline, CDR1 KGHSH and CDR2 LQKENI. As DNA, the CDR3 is TGTGCCAGCTCACCAGAGGACTCAAACTATGGCTACACCTTC. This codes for CASSPEDSNYGYTF.

CDR3 region: CASSFEGGVGYGYTF. For the CDR3, the DNA is TGTGCCAGCAGTTTCGAAGGGGGAGTCGGCTATGGCTACACCTTC. The chain uses TRBV28 and TRBJ1-2, with D perhaps TRBD1 (6 bases). The germline V and J ends were trimmed by 3 bases and 4 bases, with 15 bases remaining between them. The CDR3 runs to 15 residues. The V gene's germline CDR1 is MDHEN and CDR2 SYDVKM.

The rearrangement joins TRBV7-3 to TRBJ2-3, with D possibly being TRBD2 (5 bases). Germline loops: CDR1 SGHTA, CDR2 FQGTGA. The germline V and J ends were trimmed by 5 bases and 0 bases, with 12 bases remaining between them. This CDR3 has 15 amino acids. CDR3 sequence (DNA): TGTGCCAGCAGCCTCGGACTCGATAGCACAGATACGCAGTATTTT. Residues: CASSLGLDSTDTQYF.

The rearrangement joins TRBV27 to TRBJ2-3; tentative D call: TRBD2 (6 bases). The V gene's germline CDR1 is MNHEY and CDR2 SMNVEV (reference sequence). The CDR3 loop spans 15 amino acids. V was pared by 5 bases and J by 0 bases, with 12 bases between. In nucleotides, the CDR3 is TGTGCCAGCAGTAAGGGACTGCAAAGCACAGATACGCAGTATTTT. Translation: CASSKGLQSTDTQYF.

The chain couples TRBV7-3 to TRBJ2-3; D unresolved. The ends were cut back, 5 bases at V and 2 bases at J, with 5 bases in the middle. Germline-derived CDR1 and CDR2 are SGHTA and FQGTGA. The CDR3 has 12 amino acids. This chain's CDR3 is CASSQTTDTQYF. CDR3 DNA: TGTGCCAGCAGCCAAACCACAGATACGCAGTATTTT.

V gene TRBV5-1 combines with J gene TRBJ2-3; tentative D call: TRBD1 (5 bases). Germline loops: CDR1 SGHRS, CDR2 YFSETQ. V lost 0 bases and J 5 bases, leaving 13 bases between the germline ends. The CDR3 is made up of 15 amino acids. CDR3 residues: CASSLGLGRGDTQYF. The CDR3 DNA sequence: TGCGCCAGCAGCTTGGGGTTGGGGCGAGGAGATACGCAGTATTTT.

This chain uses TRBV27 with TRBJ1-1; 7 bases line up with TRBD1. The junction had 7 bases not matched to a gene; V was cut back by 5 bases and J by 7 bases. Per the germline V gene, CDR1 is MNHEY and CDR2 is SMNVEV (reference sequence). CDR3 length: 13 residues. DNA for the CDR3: TGTGCCAGCAGTACCCGACAGGGAGTTGAAGCTTTCTTT. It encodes CASSTRQGVEAFF.

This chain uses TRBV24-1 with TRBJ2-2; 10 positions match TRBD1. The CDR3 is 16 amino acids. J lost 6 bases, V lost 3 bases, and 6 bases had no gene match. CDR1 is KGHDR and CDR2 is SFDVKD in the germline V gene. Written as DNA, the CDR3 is TGTGCCACCAGTGATCTGGGACAGGGGTTGTCCGGGGAGCTGTTTTTT. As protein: CATSDLGQGLSGELFF.